The rows below give T cell receptor beta chains drawn from one sample of a study of T-cell memory formation after mild COVID-19. One entry per CDR3 protein results from TCRdb running MiXCR on the 5' RACE reads. The data contain nearly 350,000 distinct CDR3 sequences, approximately 12% of them singletons. Specimen: PBMCs or a T cell subset sorted from them (not recorded which). All receptors come from a man younger than 35 who had mild COVID-19 (a few samples of this study predate the infection). Cell type and time point are not known. Each CDR3 is given with its conserved first and last residue.

j_call	v_call	cdr3_aa
TRBJ1-5	TRBV6-2/TRBV6-3	CASSYGEPRSNQPQHF
TRBJ2-7	TRBV27	CASRRGGTYEQYF
TRBJ1-2	TRBV5-1	CASSLAGFSVANYGYTF
TRBJ2-3	TRBV4-2	CASSQDRPDTQYF
TRBJ2-5	TRBV5-1	CASRIGKETQYF
TRBJ2-3	TRBV19	CATQTWQGKDTQYF
TRBJ2-5	TRBV29-1	CSVELAGHQETQYF
TRBJ2-1	TRBV7-3	CASSLTRGPASSEQFF
TRBJ2-2	TRBV5-8	CASSLPGAAGLTGELFF
TRBJ2-3	TRBV5-1	CASSFGWSTDTQYF
TRBJ2-7	TRBV4-3	CASSQEDRVYPRGQYF
TRBJ2-7	TRBV4-3	CASSQEVEVRAEQYF
TRBJ2-1	TRBV5-1	CASSIATGMGNEQFF
TRBJ2-2	TRBV7-9	CASSLDLDWSGELFF